This TCR beta chain was obtained from a study of beta chain features in type 1 diabetes. Study information: When patients were set against healthy donors, age, gender and cell yields were similar.

The CDR3 is 15 amino acids. Trimming at V came to 3 bases and at J to 4 bases, leaving 6 bases not matched to a gene. From germline, CDR1 is PRHDT and CDR2 FYEKMQ (reference sequence). The study reverse transcribed the entire isolated RNA, so it sequenced expressed TCRB transcripts. Repertoires were generated with immunoSEQ multiplex PCR, while TCRdb's copy carries only in-frame clones and drops some. The sample records about 700,000 clones, over 10% being singletons. The study's findings and limits: Across all four CD4+ subsets, people with type 1 diabetes showed modestly shorter TCRB CDR3s.

Turning to this clone: Antigen specificity is unknown.

Without exception, sorted populations had purity beyond 95%. This receptor was identified in a man between 18 and 35 years old with type 1 diabetes. The rearrangement joins TRBV13 to TRBJ2-5; 9 bases line up with TRBD1. Sequenced material: naive CD4+ T cells from blood. CDR3 bases: TGTGCCAGCAGCTTCCGGACAGGGGTGGGAGAGACCCAGTACTTC. Translating it yields CASSFRTGVGETQYF.